This note documents a single T cell receptor (beta chain) sequence. The antigen is undetermined. Sequencing was designed to attain a depth spanning 1 in 200,000 to 1 in 1 million T cells. TCRdb keeps only in-frame clones here, not all; method: immunoSEQ multiplex PCR. The sample lists some 200,000 clones; roughly 65% were seen once. This entry is derived from a study of cytotoxic CD8 clonotypes in ibrutinib-treated CLL. Study-level information: The group held 11 relapsed/refractory and roughly 15 treatment-naive patients, with under 18 IGHV unmutated.

Cryopreserved PBMCs were the source of roughly 2 micrograms of genomic DNA, which went to TCR beta libraries. The CDR3 contains 19 residues. V was trimmed by 0 bases and J by 3 bases, leaving 21 bases between them. In germline, CDR1 is LGHNA, CDR2 YSLEER. Study-level points and caveats: Baseline levels of clonality went above those of age-matched healthy donors and moved with circulating CD8+ T-cell counts.

This chain links TRBV4-3 with TRBJ1-3; a weak D match, TRBD1 (6 bases). The receptor's source is a human donor with chronic lymphocytic leukemia. Sequences were derived from PBMCs, sampled after 12 months of ibrutinib treatment. The CDR3 region is CASSQEISSQGLIGNTIYF. CDR3 in DNA: TGCGCCAGCAGCCAAGAGATTTCTTCTCAGGGGCTAATTGGAAACACCATATATTTT.